This entry lists 6 T cell receptor beta chains sequenced from one sample in a study of control samples from healthy donors and cancer patients. Data came from immunoSEQ multiplex PCR; TCRdb stores just in-frame clones and leaves some out. The sample gives under 95,000 clones, more than 85% of which show up once; over 0.85% is in the top ten. Source material: blood. The origin of the receptors is a woman in her twenties or thirties in good health.

The rearrangement links TRBV10-1 to TRBJ1-1; the D gene is possibly TRBD1 (6 bases). The CDR3 length is 15 residues. Per germline, CDR1 WNHNN and CDR2 SYGVQD (reference sequence). Trimming pared 2 bases from V and 4 bases from J, leaving 14 bases between. The CDR3 coding sequence is TGCGCCAGCAGTGAGCGGGCAGGGGTGGTCACTGAAGCTTTCTTT. Translating it yields CASSERAGVVTEAFF.

This chain uses TRBV28 with TRBJ1-2; 7 bases are shared with TRBD1. The CDR3 is made up of 14 amino acids. Trimming cost V 2 bases and J 2 bases; bases outside gene matches: 2. The germline CDR1 and CDR2 sequences are MDHEN and SYDVKM. In DNA form, the CDR3 reads TGTGCCAGCAGTTTACTACAGGGGAACTATGGCTACACCTTC. This translates into CASSLLQGNYGYTF.

This sequence joins TRBV19 and TRBJ1-5; a possible D gene is TRBD1 (6 bases). Germline-derived CDR1 and CDR2 are LNHDA and SQIVND (reference sequence). V gave up 4 bases and J gave up 0 bases, with 16 bases separating them. The CDR3 length is 17 residues. In DNA form, the CDR3 reads TGTGCCAGTAGTAGGGGCCGGGACACCTTTAGCAATCAGCCCCAGCATTTT. Translating it yields CASSRGRDTFSNQPQHF.

The V gene is TRBV6-5, the J gene TRBJ2-3; TRBD1 aligns across 7 bases. The germline gives CDR1 MNHEY, CDR2 SVGAGI. The V segment lost 2 bases and the J segment 1 base; nucleotides outside the gene matches: 6. This CDR3 has 16 amino acids. The CDR3 sequence is CASSYPGTVGTDTQYF. In DNA form, the CDR3 reads TGTGCCAGCAGTTACCCCGGGACAGTGGGCACAGATACGCAGTATTTT.

The chain employs TRBV7-3 and TRBJ2-5; TRBD1 matches 8 bases. J was trimmed by 2 bases and V by 5 bases; bases with no gene match: 4. Germline V gene lookup returns CDR1 SGHTA and CDR2 FQGTGA. The CDR3 contains 14 residues. The CDR3 loop reads CASSQDRGQETQYF. The CDR3 DNA is TGTGCCAGCAGCCAAGACAGGGGACAAGAGACCCAGTACTTC.

This clone came up a few times. This chain connects TRBV12-3 or TRBV12-4 to TRBJ1-1; weak D call: TRBD1 (6 bases). The CDR3 extends over 13 amino acids. Trimming took off 8 bases at V and 4 bases at J, with 14 bases between the two ends. CDR3 coding DNA: TGTGCCAGCCGCCTGACGGGGGCCACTGAAGCTTTCTTT. Residues: CASRLTGATEAFF.